This T cell receptor beta chain stems from a study of OX40 agonist ivuxolimab in advanced cancers. In the study overall: Dose-escalation patients were diagnosed with hepatocellular carcinoma, melanoma, renal cell cancer or head and neck cancer. Aged about 20 to 85 with a mean of approximately 57 years, they were around 79% male. Therapy given before enrollment (anti-PD-1, anti-PD-L1 or anti-CTLA-4) was allowed, and over 35% had some. Study-level findings and limits: At 0.1 to 3.0 mg/kg and by week 6, CD4+ and CD8+ T cells in the blood had expanded clonally.

Produced via immunoSEQ multiplex PCR; TCRdb's table is partial and in-frame only. The table has approximately 99,000 clones, approximately 90% seen once. The V end lost 4 bases, the J end lost 5 bases, and 9 bases lay between the germline ends. The CDR3 length is 13 residues. Germline CDR1 and CDR2: SGDLS and YYNGEE. As regards this clone: The antigen is unknown.

This chain joins TRBV9 and TRBJ2-2; possible D gene TRBD1, 5 bases. This TCR derives from an adult with an advanced solid tumor such as melanoma, head and neck, liver or kidney cancer. Sequenced here: CD4+ or CD8+ T cells sorted from blood, sampled in a trial of the OX40 agonist ivuxolimab. This CDR3 is CASSPRETGELFF. The CDR3 DNA sequence: TGTGCCAGCAGCCCCAGGGAAACCGGGGAGCTGTTTTTT.